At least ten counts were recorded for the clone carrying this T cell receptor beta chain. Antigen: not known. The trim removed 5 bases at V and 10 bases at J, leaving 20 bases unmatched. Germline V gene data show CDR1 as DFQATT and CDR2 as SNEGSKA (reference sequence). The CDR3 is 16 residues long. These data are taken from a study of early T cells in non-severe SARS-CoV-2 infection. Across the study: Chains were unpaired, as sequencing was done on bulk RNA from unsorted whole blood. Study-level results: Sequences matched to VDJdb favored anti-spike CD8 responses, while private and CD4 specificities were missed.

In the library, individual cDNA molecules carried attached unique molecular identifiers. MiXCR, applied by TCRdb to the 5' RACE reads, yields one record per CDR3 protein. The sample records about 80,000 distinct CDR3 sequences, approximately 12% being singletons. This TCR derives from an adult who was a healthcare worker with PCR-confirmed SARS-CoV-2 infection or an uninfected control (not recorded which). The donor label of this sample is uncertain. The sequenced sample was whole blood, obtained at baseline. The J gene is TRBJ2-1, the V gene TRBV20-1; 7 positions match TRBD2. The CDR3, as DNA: TGCAGTGCTGAAGAGTGGATAGCGGGTGAGAAGGAAGAGCAGTTCTTC. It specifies CSAEEWIAGEKEEQFF.